The TCR beta chain described here comes from a study of CD8+CD57+ T cells in acquired aplastic anemia. The study, taken as a whole, reports: Between patients and controls, about 31 CD8+ CDR3 sequences were found in common. No significant difference in CD8+ Simpson's diversity was found between patients and controls.

According to the study, genomic DNA was the template for TCR beta VDJ and CDR3 profiling. TCRdb itself ran the reads through MiXCR, one entry per CDR3 protein. The data show under 200,000 distinct CDR3 sequences, around half seen once. This CDR3 comprises 18 residues. The ends lost 0 bases at V and 7 bases at J; junction bases unmatched: 13. Germline CDR1 is SGHRS and CDR2 is YFSETQ. Sequencing was done on patients that had shown CD8+CD57+ cell expansion by flow cytometry. Severe acquired aplastic anemia was present in all patients. Patients were treatment-naive when blood was sampled. On this clonotype: Its antigen is still unknown.

The V call is TRBV5-1, the J call TRBJ2-4; 10 bases are shared with TRBD2. Sequenced input: sorted CD4+, CD8+, or CD8+CD57+ T cells (not recorded which) from PBMCs. This TCR was recovered from a human donor with aplastic anemia. CDR3 DNA: TGCGCCAGCAGCTTGGCGGCTAGCGGGAGTCTCTGGGGTAACATTCAGTACTTC. The encoded protein is CASSLAASGSLWGNIQYF.